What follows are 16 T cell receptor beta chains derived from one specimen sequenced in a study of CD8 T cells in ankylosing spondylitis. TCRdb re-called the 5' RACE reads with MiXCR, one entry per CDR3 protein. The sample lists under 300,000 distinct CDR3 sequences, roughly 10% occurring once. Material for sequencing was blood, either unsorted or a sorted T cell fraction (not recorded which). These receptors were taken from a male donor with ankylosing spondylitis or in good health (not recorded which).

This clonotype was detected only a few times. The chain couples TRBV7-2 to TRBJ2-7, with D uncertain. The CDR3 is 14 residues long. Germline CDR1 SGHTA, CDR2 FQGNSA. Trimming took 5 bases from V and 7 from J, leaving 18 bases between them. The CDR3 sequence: CASSLVPEVEEQYF. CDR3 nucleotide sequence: TGTGCCAGCAGCCTAGTCCCCGAGGTCGAAGAGCAGTACTTC.

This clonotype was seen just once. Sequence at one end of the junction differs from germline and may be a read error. For the CDR3, the DNA is TGTGCCAGCAGCCCCCTCGGCAGAAACTCCTACGAGCTGTACTTC. Translation gives CASSPLGRNSYELYF. The chain has TRBV3-1 and TRBJ2-7; D unclear. The CDR3 sequence is 15 residues long. CDR1 is LGHDT, CDR2 YNNKEL, per germline (reference sequence).

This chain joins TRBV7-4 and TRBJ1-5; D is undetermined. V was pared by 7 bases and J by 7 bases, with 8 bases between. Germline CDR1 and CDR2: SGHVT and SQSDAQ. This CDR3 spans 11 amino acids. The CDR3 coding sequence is TGTGCCAGCACCGAGAGGCAGCCCCAGCATTTT. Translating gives CASTERQPQHF.

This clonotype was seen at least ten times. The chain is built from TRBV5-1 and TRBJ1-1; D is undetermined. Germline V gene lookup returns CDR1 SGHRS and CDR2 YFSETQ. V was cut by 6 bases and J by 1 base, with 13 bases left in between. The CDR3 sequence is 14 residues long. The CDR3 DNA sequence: TGCGCCAGCACCCAACTGGCGGGGAACACTGAAGCTTTCTTT. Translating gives CASTQLAGNTEAFF.

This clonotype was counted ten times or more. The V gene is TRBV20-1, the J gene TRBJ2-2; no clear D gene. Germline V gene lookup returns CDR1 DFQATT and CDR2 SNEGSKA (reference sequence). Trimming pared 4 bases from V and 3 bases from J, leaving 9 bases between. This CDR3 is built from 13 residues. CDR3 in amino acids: CSAMLFDTGELFF. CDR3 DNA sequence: TGCAGTGCTATGCTATTTGACACCGGGGAGCTGTTTTTT.

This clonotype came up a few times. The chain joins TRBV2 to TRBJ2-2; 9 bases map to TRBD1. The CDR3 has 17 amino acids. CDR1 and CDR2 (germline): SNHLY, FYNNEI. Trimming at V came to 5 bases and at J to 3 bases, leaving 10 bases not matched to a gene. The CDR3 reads CASSRGTGTTYTGELFF. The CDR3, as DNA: TGTGCCAGCAGTAGGGGGACAGGGACCACCTACACCGGGGAGCTGTTTTTT. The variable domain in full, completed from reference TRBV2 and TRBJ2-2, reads EPEVTQTPSHQVTQMGQEVILRCVPISNHLYFYWYRQILGQKVEFLVSFYNNEISEKSEIFDDQFSVERPDGSNFTLKIRSTKLEDSAMYFCASSRGTGTTYTGELFFGEGSRLTVL.

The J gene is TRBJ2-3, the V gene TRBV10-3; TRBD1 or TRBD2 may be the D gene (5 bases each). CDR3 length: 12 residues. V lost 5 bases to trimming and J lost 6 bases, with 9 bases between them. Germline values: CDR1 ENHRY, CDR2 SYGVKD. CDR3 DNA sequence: TGTGCCATCAGTAGGGGAGAGGATACGCAGTATTTT. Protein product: CAISRGEDTQYF.

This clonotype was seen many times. CDR3 amino acids: CASSLWVRGGSQPQHF. The CDR3 DNA reads as TGTGCCAGCAGCTTATGGGTTCGGGGTGGTAGTCAGCCCCAGCATTTT. The J gene is TRBJ1-5, the V gene TRBV7-8, with D unclear. CDR1 and CDR2 (germline): SGHVS, FQNEAQ. The CDR3 is 16 residues long. V shed 2 bases and J shed 6 bases, with 17 bases lying between them.

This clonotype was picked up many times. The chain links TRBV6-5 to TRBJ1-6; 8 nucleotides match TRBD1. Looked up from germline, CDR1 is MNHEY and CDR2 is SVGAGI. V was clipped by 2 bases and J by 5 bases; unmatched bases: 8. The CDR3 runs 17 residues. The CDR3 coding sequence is TGTGCCAGCAGTTACGACAGGGGCCAATACAATAATTCACCCCTCCACTTT. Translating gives CASSYDRGQYNNSPLHF.

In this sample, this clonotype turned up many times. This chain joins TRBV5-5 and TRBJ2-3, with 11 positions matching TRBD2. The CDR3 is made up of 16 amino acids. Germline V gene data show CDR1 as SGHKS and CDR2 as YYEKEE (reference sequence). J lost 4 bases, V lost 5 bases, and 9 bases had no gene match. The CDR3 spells CASSLAGGPFADTQYF. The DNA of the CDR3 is TGTGCCAGCAGTTTAGCGGGAGGGCCTTTTGCAGATACGCAGTATTTT.

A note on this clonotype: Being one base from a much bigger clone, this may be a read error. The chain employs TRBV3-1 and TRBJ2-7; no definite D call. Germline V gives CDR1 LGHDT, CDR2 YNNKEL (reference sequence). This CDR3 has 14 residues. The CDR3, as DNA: TGTACCAGCAGCCAGTTTCCAGGCCCCTACGAGCAGTACTTC. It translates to CTSSQFPGPYEQYF.

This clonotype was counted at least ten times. Here the CDR3 reads CASSSVLASGGSSSQYF. The CDR3, as DNA: TGCGCCAGCAGCTCGGTCCTCGCTAGCGGGGGTTCCTCGTCGCAGTATTTT. The chain combines TRBV5-1 with TRBJ2-3, with 10 positions matching TRBD2. V lost 3 bases, J lost 10 bases, and 17 bases stayed unmatched. The germline V gene has CDR1 SGHRS and CDR2 YFSETQ. This CDR3 region has 17 residues. The full variable domain, completed using reference TRBV5-1 and TRBJ2-3, is KAGVTQTPRYLIKTRGQQVTLSCSPISGHRSVSWYQQTPGQGLQFLFEYFSETQRNKGNFPGRFSGRQFSNSRSEMNVSTLELGDSALYLCASSSVLASGGSSSQYFGPGTRLTVL.

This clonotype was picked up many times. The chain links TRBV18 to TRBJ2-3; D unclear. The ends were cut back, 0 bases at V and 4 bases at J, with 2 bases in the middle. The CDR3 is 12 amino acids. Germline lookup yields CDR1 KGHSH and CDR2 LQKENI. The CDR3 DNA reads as TGTGCCAGCTCACCACCCCCAGATACGCAGTATTTT. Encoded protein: CASSPPPDTQYF.

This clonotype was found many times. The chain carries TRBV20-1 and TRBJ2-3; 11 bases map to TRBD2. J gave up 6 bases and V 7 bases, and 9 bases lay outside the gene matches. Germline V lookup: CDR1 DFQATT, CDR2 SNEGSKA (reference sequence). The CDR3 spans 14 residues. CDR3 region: CSVTSGARGDTQYF. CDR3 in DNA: TGCAGTGTGACTAGCGGGGCCAGAGGGGATACGCAGTATTTT.

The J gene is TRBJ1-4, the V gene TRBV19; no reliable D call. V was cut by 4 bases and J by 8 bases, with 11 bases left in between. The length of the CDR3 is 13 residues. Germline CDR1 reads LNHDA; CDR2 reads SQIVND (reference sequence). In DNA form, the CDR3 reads TGTGCCAGTAGTACCCTAGCCGGCGAAAAACTGTTTTTT. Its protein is CASSTLAGEKLFF.

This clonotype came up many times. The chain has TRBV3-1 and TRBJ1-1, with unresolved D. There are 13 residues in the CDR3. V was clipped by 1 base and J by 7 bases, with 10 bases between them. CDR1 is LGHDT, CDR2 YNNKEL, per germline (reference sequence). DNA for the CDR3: TGTGCCAGCAGCCAAGTTGACCGGAGTGAAGCTTTCTTT. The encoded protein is CASSQVDRSEAFF.